This entry features one T cell receptor beta chain sequence. Its binding antigen is unknown. No base qualities exist here, and no much larger clone lies one base off it. Receptor libraries were prepared by 5' RACE. These reads were obtained on an Illumina HiSeq 2500. A second PCR of roughly 7 to 11 cycles was performed with a sample-barcoded 5' primer and a J-beta primer mix. A template-switch 5' adaptor carrying 12 random nucleotides introduced a unique molecular identifier onto each TCR beta cDNA molecule. Each sample yielded at least 2.5 million CDR3-containing paired-end reads. All of the RNA was converted into first-strand cDNA using the Mint cDNA synthesis kit, with a TRBC-specific oligonucleotide serving as the primer. Following uracil-DNA glycosylase treatment, all cDNA underwent a first 18-cycle PCR with the universal primers M1SS and BC2_uni_R. Under the source paper's analysis protocol: For normalization, 1 million high-quality reads were randomly selected from each sample, with every read carrying a distinct molecular identifier. Reads sharing molecular identifiers were discarded rather than binned into consensus sequences. MiTCR, run with a Q25 quality threshold and the strictest error-elimination algorithm, handled CDR3 identification, clonotype clustering and error correction. A nonparametric unseen species model with Euler transformation was used to estimate lower-bound total TCR beta diversity. The public reads were reprocessed in TCRdb via fastp at Q25 and MiXCR, keeping in-frame beta chains. One record per CDR3 amino acid sequence lists the most common genes and DNA. TCRdb's processing, not the authors' own work, is the source of the V and J calls. Present in this sample are fewer than 950,000 distinct CDR3 sequences, about 37% of which were seen just once. The ten largest make up over 10% of the sample.

The roughly 38 donors, aged 6 to 90 years, were systemically healthy Caucasian individuals from Russia. Each donor gave ten milliliters of peripheral blood, collected into EDTA-treated Vacutainer tubes. Ficoll-Paque density-gradient centrifugation was used to isolate PBMCs, with at least 6 million obtained per sample. Trizol reagent was used to extract total RNA from the PBMCs, yielding at least 6 micrograms per sample. The percentages of naive CD45RAhigh/CD27high T cells were determined by flow cytometry on a PBMC aliquot from every donor. These data belong to a study of blood T cells in healthy people across ages (dated by TCRdb to 2014 to 2015). With regard to the full study: Template switching captured roughly one uniquely barcoded TCR beta cDNA molecule per two T cells in model experiments. Using deep sequencing normalized with unique cDNA molecular identifiers, the study measured how TCR beta repertoire diversity changes with age. Donors were grouped into four age groups: young (average about 15 years), middle-aged (39), aged (roughly 62) and long-lived (about 90). To avoid experimental bias, donors of different ages were distributed randomly across sequencing lanes. Two additional independent replicas of 1 million unique cDNA reads from the same blood draw were analyzed for two donors (one aged 18 to 29 and one aged 80 or older). Overall study outcomes, separate from this receptor: Because donor CMV infection status was unknown, age-related changes in expanded clonotypes were potentially confounded. Because profiling used bulk unsorted PBMCs, naive and antigen-experienced compartments could not be compared conclusively. As age increased, observed TCR beta diversity per million T cells dropped in a roughly linear way, and a significant reduction was already evident by age roughly 40. Compared with the aged group, the long-lived group had more naive CD4+ T cells, fewer expanded clones and increased TCR diversity, a pattern suggesting age selection. The percentage of naive T cells measured by flow cytometry correlated strongly with observed TCR beta diversity. Total diversity estimates from one million sequenced T cells were considered lower bounds and underestimates.

The sequenced material came from blood. The clonotype comes from a man younger than 35 in good health.

The CDR3 reads CASRPDGTGAYGYTF. The nucleotide sequence reads TGTGCCAGCAGACCCGACGGGACAGGAGCCTATGGCTACACCTTC. The chain couples TRBV12-3 or TRBV12-4 to TRBJ1-2; 8 of the junction bases match TRBD1. The CDR3 goes from the cysteine to the phenylalanine over 15 residues. Only the CDR3 DNA is retained, 45 bases long and in frame from the first base. V trim: 6 bases; J trim: 4 bases; unmatched bases: 10.